A selection of T cell receptor beta chains follows, all from one sample in a study of blood T cell repertoires in COVID-19. TCRdb's table, derived via immunoSEQ multiplex PCR, lists solely in-frame clones and lacks some. The table shows roughly 150,000 clones, with 81% occurring only once. The sequencing sample was made of peripheral blood. Receptors originate from a man aged 55 to 69 with active or convalescent COVID-19. Each CDR3 is given with its conserved first and last residue. The D gene is left open where the match is weak. For some rows the clone size is stated as once, few or many, or as a class when expanded; others skip it.

-	TRBV6-2/TRBV6-3	-	TRBJ2-7	TGTGCCAGCAGTTACTCTCTAGCGAGCTCCTACGAGCAGTACTTC	CASSYSLASSYEQYF
TRBD1	TRBV9	-	TRBJ1-1	TGTGCCAGCAGCGGAACAGGGGATCGGAACACTGAAGCTTTCTTT	CASSGTGDRNTEAFF
-	TRBV11-3	-	TRBJ2-3	TGTGCCAGCAGCCGGGACTCCTACACAGATACGCAGTATTTT	CASSRDSYTDTQYF
-	TRBV2	-	TRBJ2-5	TGTGCCAGCAGGCCAGGTCCCGGGGAGGAGACCCAGTACTTC	CASRPGPGEETQYF
-	TRBV6-6	-	TRBJ2-6	TGTGCCAGCAGTTTCAGAAGCTCTGGGGCCAACGTCCTGACTTTC	CASSFRSSGANVLTF
TRBD1	TRBV2	-	TRBJ1-5	TGTGCCAGCAGTACACAGGGGGAGAGCAATCAGCCCCAGCATTTT	CASSTQGESNQPQHF
TRBD1	TRBV6-5	-	TRBJ1-3	TGTGCCAGCAGACCCAGGACAGGGGGAAACACCATATATTTT	CASRPRTGGNTIYF
TRBD1	TRBV6-6	few	TRBJ1-6	TGTGCCAGCATTCCCCGGGACAGGGGAAAATCACCCCTCCACTTT	CASIPRDRGKSPLHF
-	TRBV5-1	-	TRBJ2-7	TGCGCCAGCAGCTCGACTCATTCCGGGACACCATACGAGCAGTACTTC	CASSSTHSGTPYEQYF
TRBD2	TRBV2	-	TRBJ2-7	TGTGCCAGCAGTGGTGGCGGCGGGAGTTACTCCTACGAGCAGTACTTC	CASSGGGGSYSYEQYF
TRBD2	TRBV27	once	TRBJ2-7	TGTGCCAGCAGGACTAGCGGGAAAACCTACGAGCAGTACTTC	CASRTSGKTYEQYF
TRBD2	TRBV5-1	-	TRBJ2-1	TGCGCCAGCAGCTTGGCGACTAGCGCTGGCGCCTACAATGAGCAGTTCTTC	CASSLATSAGAYNEQFF
TRBD2	TRBV12-5	few	TRBJ2-3	TGTGCTAGTGGTTTGGTATCGAGCGGGGGAGAGGAAAAAGATACGCAGTATTTT	CASGLVSSGGEEKDTQYF
TRBD2	TRBV18	few	TRBJ2-7	TGTGCCAGCACATACGGGACTACCTACGAGCAGTACTTC	CASTYGTTYEQYF
-	TRBV29-1	-	TRBJ1-2	TGCAGCGTTGAAGATCGAGGCAGGGCGAACTATGGCTACACCTTC	CSVEDRGRANYGYTF
TRBD1	TRBV10-1	-	TRBJ2-3	TGCGCCAGCAGTTCTAGGACAGGGAAAGATACGCAGTATTTT	CASSSRTGKDTQYF
TRBD1	TRBV19	-	TRBJ1-5	TGTGCCAGTAGTATAGGGGACAGGGTCGATCAGCCCCAGCATTTT	CASSIGDRVDQPQHF
TRBD1	TRBV7-9	-	TRBJ2-7	TGTGCCAGCAGCTGGGACAGGGGGAACGAGCAGTACTTC	CASSWDRGNEQYF
TRBD1	TRBV5-8	-	TRBJ2-1	TGTGCCAGCAGCTTGCCCCTCGGACAGGATGATGAGCAGTTCTTC	CASSLPLGQDDEQFF
-	TRBV18	-	TRBJ1-3	TGTGCCAGCTCACCTATGTCTGGAAACACCATATATTTT	CASSPMSGNTIYF
TRBD1	TRBV9	-	TRBJ2-3	TGTGCCAGCAGCGATAGGGACAGACTCACAGATACGCAGTATTTT	CASSDRDRLTDTQYF
TRBD2	TRBV6-8	-	TRBJ2-3	TGTGCCAGCAGACCACCCCTGAGCGGGGGGGCCAGGACAGATACGCAGTATTTT	CASRPPLSGGARTDTQYF
TRBD1	TRBV20-1	-	TRBJ1-2	TGCAGTGCTAGTAGGGACAGGGTTGGCTACACCTTC	CSASRDRVGYTF
TRBD2	TRBV19	-	TRBJ2-7	TGTGCCAGTAGTATCGTTAATAGCGGGAGAGACGAGCAGTACTTC	CASSIVNSGRDEQYF
-	TRBV7-2	-	TRBJ1-2	TGTGCCAGCAGCTTAGACCCAGGGCTAATCGGGGGCTACACCTTC	CASSLDPGLIGGYTF
-	TRBV4-1	-	TRBJ2-5	TGCGCCAGCAGCCAAGATCCGAGTAACCAAGAGACCCAGTACTTC	CASSQDPSNQETQYF
-	TRBV7-2	-	TRBJ2-3	TGTGCCAGCAGCTCCCCTACGGGGGGCGGTCGGACAGATACGCAGTATTTT	CASSSPTGGGRTDTQYF
TRBD1	TRBV7-9	-	TRBJ2-7	TGTGCCAGCAGCCCAGGACCCTCCGGGACAGGGTTACTCGAGCAGTACTTC	CASSPGPSGTGLLEQYF
-	TRBV6-5	once	TRBJ2-3	TGTGCCAGCAGGGACTCCGGACTAAGCACAGATACGCAGTATTTT	CASRDSGLSTDTQYF
TRBD1	TRBV6-5	-	TRBJ2-7	TGTGCCAGCAGTTACTCCCTAGTGGCGACAGGGTACGAGCAGTACTTC	CASSYSLVATGYEQYF
TRBD1	TRBV5-1	few	TRBJ1-2	TGCGCCAGCAGCTTGGAGGGGGCGGCCTATGGCTACACCTTC	CASSLEGAAYGYTF
-	TRBV6-5	-	TRBJ1-4	TGTGCCAGCACTCTAGCAACTAATGAAAAACTGTTTTTT	CASTLATNEKLFF